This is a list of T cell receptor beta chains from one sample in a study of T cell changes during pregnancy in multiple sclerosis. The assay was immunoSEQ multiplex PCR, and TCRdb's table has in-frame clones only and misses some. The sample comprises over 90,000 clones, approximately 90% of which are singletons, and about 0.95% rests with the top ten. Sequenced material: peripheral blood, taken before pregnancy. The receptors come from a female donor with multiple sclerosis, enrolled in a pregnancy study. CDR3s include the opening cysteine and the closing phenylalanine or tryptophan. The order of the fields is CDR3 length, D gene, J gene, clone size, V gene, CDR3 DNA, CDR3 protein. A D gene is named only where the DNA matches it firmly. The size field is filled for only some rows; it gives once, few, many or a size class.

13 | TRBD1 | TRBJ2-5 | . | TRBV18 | TGTGCCAGCTCACCCGAGACAGGGGAGACCCAGTACTTC | CASSPETGETQYF
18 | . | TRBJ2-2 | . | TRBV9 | TGTGCCAGCAGCGTAGGTTCGGTTCTGCGCGGTAGCACCGGGGAGCTGTTTTTT | CASSVGSVLRGSTGELFF
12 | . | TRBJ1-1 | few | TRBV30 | TGTGCCTGGAGTTGTGAGTCCACTGAAGCTTTCTTT | CAWSCESTEAFF
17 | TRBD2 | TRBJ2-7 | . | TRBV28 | TGTGCCAGCAGTTTGGAGGGACTAGCGGGCGGCAACTACGAGCAGTACTTC | CASSLEGLAGGNYEQYF
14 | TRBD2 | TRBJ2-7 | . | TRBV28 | TGTGCCAGCAGTTTATCTCCGCGGGGGTGGGAGCAGTACTTC | CASSLSPRGWEQYF
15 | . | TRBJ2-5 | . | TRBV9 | TGTGCCAGCAGCGTAGAGCCTACAGGACAAGAGACCCAGTACTTC | CASSVEPTGQETQYF
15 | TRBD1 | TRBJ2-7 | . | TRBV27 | TGTGCCAGCAGTTTAGGGACAGGGATCTCCTACGAGCAGTACTTC | CASSLGTGISYEQYF
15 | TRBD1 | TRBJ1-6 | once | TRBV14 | TGTGCCAGCAGCCAATTCGACAGGGAAAACTCACCCCTCCACTTT | CASSQFDRENSPLHF
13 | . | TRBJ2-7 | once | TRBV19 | TGTGCCAGTAGTATAGGCGGCTCTCGGGAGCAGTACTTC | CASSIGGSREQYF
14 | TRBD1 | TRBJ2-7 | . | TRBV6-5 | TGTGCCAGCAGCAAAGGGGACAGGGTATACGAGCAGTACTTC | CASSKGDRVYEQYF
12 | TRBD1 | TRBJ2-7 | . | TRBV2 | TGTGCCAGCAAGGGACAGGGGCGCGAGCAGTACTTC | CASKGQGREQYF
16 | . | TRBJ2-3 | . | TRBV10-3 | TGTGCCATCAGTGAGTCGTTTTCGGGGGGCTGGGATACGCAGTATTTT | CAISESFSGGWDTQYF
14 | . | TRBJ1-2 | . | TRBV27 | TGTGCCAGCAGTTTATATGGCCCTAGAGAAGGCTACACCTTC | CASSLYGPREGYTF
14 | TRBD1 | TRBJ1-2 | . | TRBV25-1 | TGTGCCAGCGGGACAGGGGGCGGCGGCTATGGCTACACCTTC | CASGTGGGGYGYTF
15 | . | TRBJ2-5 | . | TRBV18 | TGTGCCAGCTCACCGCCAGGGGGAGGATCAGAGACCCAGTACTTC | CASSPPGGGSETQYF
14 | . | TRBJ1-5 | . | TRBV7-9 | TGTGCCAGCAGCTTAGGGGGGGACAATCAGCCCCAGCATTTT | CASSLGGDNQPQHF
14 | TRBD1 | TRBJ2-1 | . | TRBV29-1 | TGCAGCGTTGAGCGGGGGACAGGGGCCAATGAGCAGTTCTTC | CSVERGTGANEQFF